This T cell receptor beta chain comes out of a study of beta chain features in type 1 diabetes. About the research overall: Patient and healthy donor groups were alike in age, gender and cell yields.

The entirety of the isolated RNA underwent reverse transcription, so expressed TCRB transcripts were sequenced. Mean read depth for naive, central memory and regulatory T cell samples was about 3.6 million reads. Clones were read by immunoSEQ multiplex PCR, and TCRdb kept only the in-frame ones, dropping some. Of approximately 600,000 clones listed, under 15% were seen once; the top ten hold 0.095% to 0.15%. Study-wide results and caveats: The study found moderately but significantly shorter TCRB CDR3s in all four CD4+ subsets of Type 1 diabetes patients. The question left open here concerned HLA type influencing TCRB rearrangement.

V was shortened by 3 bases and J by 3 bases, with 6 bases between the two germline ends. This CDR3 comprises 12 residues. The germline CDR1 and CDR2 sequences are MDHEN and SYDVKM. This clone showed up just a few times. Its antigen is still unknown. Other DNA sequences in the same sample also yield this CDR3. The specimen sequenced was naive CD4+ T cells from blood. The receptor was isolated from a man aged 30 to 45 with type 1 diabetes. The rearrangement uses TRBV28 and TRBJ2-7; no clear D. CDR3 region: CASSLGGYEQYF. The CDR3 coding sequence is TGTGCCAGCAGTTTGGGCGGCTACGAGCAGTACTTC.